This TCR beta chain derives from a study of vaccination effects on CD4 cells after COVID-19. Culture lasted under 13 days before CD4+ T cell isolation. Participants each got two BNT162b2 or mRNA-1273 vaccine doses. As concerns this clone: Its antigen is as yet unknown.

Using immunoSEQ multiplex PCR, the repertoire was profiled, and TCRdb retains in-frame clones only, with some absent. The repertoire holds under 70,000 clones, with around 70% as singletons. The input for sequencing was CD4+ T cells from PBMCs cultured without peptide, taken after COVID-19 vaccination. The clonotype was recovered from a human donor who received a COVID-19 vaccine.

Written as DNA, the CDR3 is TGTGCCAGCTCACCCCAGGGATGGGGACAGGGTGGAACTGAAGCTTTCTTT. Its translation is CASSPQGWGQGGTEAFF. The V and J genes are TRBV18 and TRBJ1-1, with TRBD1 matching 9 bases. Germline assignment: CDR1 KGHSH and CDR2 LQKENI. The CDR3 totals 17 residues. With 3 bases clipped from V and 5 bases from J, the junction kept 13 bases outside the gene matches. Full variable domain (remainder filled in from reference TRBV18 and TRBJ1-1): NAGVMQNPRHLVRRRGQEARLRCSPMKGHSHVYWYRQLPEEGLKFMVYLQKENIIDESGMPKERFSAEFPKEGPSILRIQQVVRGDSAAYFCASSPQGWGQGGTEAFFGQGTRLTVV.